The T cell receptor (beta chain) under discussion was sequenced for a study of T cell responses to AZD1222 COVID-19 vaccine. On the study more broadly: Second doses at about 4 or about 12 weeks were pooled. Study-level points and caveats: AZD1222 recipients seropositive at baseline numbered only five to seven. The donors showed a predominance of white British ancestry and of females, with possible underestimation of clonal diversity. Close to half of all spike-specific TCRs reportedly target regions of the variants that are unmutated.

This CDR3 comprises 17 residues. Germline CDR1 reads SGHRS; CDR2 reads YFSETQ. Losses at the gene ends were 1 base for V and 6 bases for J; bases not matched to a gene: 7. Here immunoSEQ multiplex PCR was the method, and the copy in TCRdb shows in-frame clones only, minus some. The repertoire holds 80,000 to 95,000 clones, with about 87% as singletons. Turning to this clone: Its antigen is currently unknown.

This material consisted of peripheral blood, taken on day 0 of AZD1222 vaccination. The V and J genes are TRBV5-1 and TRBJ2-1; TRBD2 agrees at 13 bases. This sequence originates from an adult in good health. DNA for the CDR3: TGCGCCAGCAGCTTGTCCCTACTAGCGGGGGGGTCCAATGAGCAGTTCTTC. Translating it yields CASSLSLLAGGSNEQFF.